What follows describes a single TCR beta chain. The antigen is undetermined. The data belong to a study of T-cell reconstitution after alpha-beta-depleted transplantation in children. Study-level findings and limits: After one year, T-cell counts and TCRbeta diversity mostly came from new T cells. Several hundred graft clones that had expanded were reportedly the source of alpha-beta T cells about two months after transplant.

Germline V CDR1 and CDR2: GTSNPN, SVGIG (reference sequence). The J segment lost 3 bases and the V segment lost 3 bases, leaving 4 bases of the junction unmatched. The CDR3 spans 13 residues. Using unique molecular identifiers, the investigators prepared the TCRbeta library. In TCRdb, the PCR reads were re-called with MiXCR into one record per CDR3 protein. The data contain around 440,000 distinct CDR3 sequences, about 10% of them seen just once; the ten biggest clones take up approximately 2%. Sequencing used PBMCs, obtained before TCRalphabeta/CD19-depleted stem cell transplant. V gene TRBV30 combines with J gene TRBJ1-2; 7 positions agree with TRBD1. The clonotype comes from a child aged 2-15 years with inherited bone marrow failure, due to receive a stem cell transplant. The CDR3 sequence: CAWRRGPDYGYTF. DNA of the CDR3: TGTGCCTGGAGGAGGGGGCCCGACTATGGCTACACCTTC.